Listed below are T cell receptor beta chains from one sample, sequenced in a study of blood T cell repertoires in COVID-19. Sequenced by immunoSEQ multiplex PCR; TCRdb stores in-frame clones only, minus some. Counted here are about 160,000 clones, 87% occurring once; the ten biggest clones make up just under 4%. Sequenced: peripheral blood. The source is a woman aged 55 to 70 who had recovered from COVID-19. Each CDR3 is given without its conserved first and last residue.

V gene,J gene,CDR3 protein
TRBV11-2,TRBJ2-7,ASSLDYSSYEQY
TRBV5-4,TRBJ2-1,ASSLGMSGKYNEQF
TRBV6-2/TRBV6-3,TRBJ1-6,ASSNDRIGNSPLH
TRBV7-2,TRBJ2-7,ASSSGSGAYEQY
TRBV18,TRBJ1-1,ASSPQLQGGNTEAF
TRBV9,TRBJ2-1,ASSVAAESYNEQF
TRBV2,TRBJ2-2,ASRRTSRRPGELF
TRBV6-2/TRBV6-3,TRBJ1-3,ASSYFRGSGNTIY
TRBV5-1,TRBJ2-7,ASSLWGRGEEQY
TRBV5-1,TRBJ1-4,ASSLTLTGGSEKLF
TRBV30,TRBJ1-2,AWRRSPRQGARGYGYT
TRBV5-1,TRBJ1-2,ASSLTGTTGGYT
TRBV14,TRBJ2-3,ASSARQSSGPDTQY
TRBV6-5,TRBJ1-2,ASSYRGTGVGYT
TRBV18,TRBJ1-3,ASSEVTGNTIY
TRBV11-2,TRBJ2-2,ASSLSGASTGELF
TRBV27,TRBJ1-1,ASSLQGRGTEAF
TRBV29-1,TRBJ2-7,SAQAASYEQY